A selection of T cell receptor beta chains follows, all from one sample in a study of blood T cells in healthy people across ages. MiXCR was run by TCRdb on the 5' RACE reads, yielding one entry per CDR3 protein. The sample lists more than 500,000 distinct CDR3 sequences, 25% to 30% occurring once. The sequenced sample consisted of blood. The source of these receptors is an older woman in good health. Both conserved end residues are part of each CDR3. The order of the fields is V gene, D gene, clone size, J gene, CDR3 DNA, CDR3 protein. A D gene is named only where the DNA matches it firmly. Rows may omit the clone size; those that give it use once, few, many or a size class.

>TRBV7-2|TRBD2|few|TRBJ2-2
TGTGCCAGCAGACTTTTAGCGGGGGTCACGAACACCGGGGAGCAGTTTTTT
CASRLLAGVTNTGEQFF
>TRBV20-1|-|-|TRBJ1-1
TGCAGTGCTCCACACACTGAAGCTTTCTTT
CSAPHTEAFF
>TRBV29-1|-|-|TRBJ1-2
TGCAGCGCCAAGTGGGGTTATGGCTACACCTTC
CSAKWGYGYTF
>TRBV5-1|-|-|TRBJ2-5
TGCGCCAGCAGCTTGGAAGGGGACCAGTACTTC
CASSLEGDQYF
>TRBV19|TRBD1|-|TRBJ1-1
TGTGCCAGTAGTATTAAACAGGGGAATGGCGGTGAAGCTTTCTTT
CASSIKQGNGGEAFF
>TRBV20-1|-|-|TRBJ1-3
TGCAGTGCTAGAGAAGGGAGCGCGGGTGGAAACACCATATATTTT
CSAREGSAGGNTIYF
>TRBV5-1|-|few|TRBJ2-7
TGCGCCAGCAGCTCTGGAACGGGGGCTACCTACGAGCAGTACTTC
CASSSGTGATYEQYF
>TRBV5-1|-|-|TRBJ1-1
TGCGCCAGCAGCTTGGTGGCCGGGAGGAACACTGAAGCTTTCTTT
CASSLVAGRNTEAFF
>TRBV29-1|-|-|TRBJ2-7
TGCAGCGTTGGACAGTACGGGGACGAGCAGTACTTC
CSVGQYGDEQYF
>TRBV7-2|-|-|TRBJ2-2
TGTGCCAGCGGTCGACAGGGAGGGTACACCGGGGAGCTGTTTTTT
CASGRQGGYTGELFF
>TRBV29-1|TRBD1|few|TRBJ1-2
TGCAGCTCTTCACAGGGGCTCAACTATGGCTACACCTTC
CSSSQGLNYGYTF
>TRBV5-1|TRBD1|once|TRBJ2-7
TGCGCCAGCAGCTTGGGGGACAGTGTAAGCGAGCAGTACTTC
CASSLGDSVSEQYF
>TRBV6-6|-|-|TRBJ1-2
TGTGCTAGCAGTTACTCTCACCTGATCGGGACACCGGGGGGCTACACCTTC
CASSYSHLIGTPGGYTF
>TRBV18|-|-|TRBJ2-7
TGTGCCAGCTCACCAAATAGTGCACGCGAGCAGTACTTC
CASSPNSAREQYF
>TRBV9|-|-|TRBJ2-5
TGTGCCAGCAGCGCCTACAACGAGGGGGGGACCCAGTACTTC
CASSAYNEGGTQYF
>TRBV6-2/TRBV6-3|TRBD2|few|TRBJ2-1
TGTGCCAGCAGCCCCATGGGACTAGCGCTACAAGATGAGCAGTTCTTC
CASSPMGLALQDEQFF
>TRBV7-2|-|few|TRBJ2-7
TGTGCCAGCAGCTTAGGACTGATCTCCTACGAGCAGTACTTC
CASSLGLISYEQYF
>TRBV9|-|-|TRBJ2-5
TGTGCCAGTTCACAGGGACCGGACCAAGAGACCCAGTACTTC
CASSQGPDQETQYF
>TRBV18|-|-|TRBJ1-4
TGTGCCAGCTCACCACAACACATTAATGAAAAACTGTTTTTT
CASSPQHINEKLFF
>TRBV28|-|few|TRBJ1-5
TGTGCCAGCAACCCCGGCGGGGTCAAACATCAGCCCCAGCATTTT
CASNPGGVKHQPQHF
>TRBV29-1|-|-|TRBJ1-2
TGCAGCGTTGCGGGGTTGCGCTATGGCTACACCTTC
CSVAGLRYGYTF
>TRBV7-3|-|-|TRBJ2-3
TGTGCCAGCAGCATGGGACGAGAAGATACGCAGTATTTT
CASSMGREDTQYF
>TRBV27|-|few|TRBJ2-7
TGTGCCAGCAGTTTGCTCCGGGGCCCGAATTCAATCAACGAGCAGTACTTC
CASSLLRGPNSINEQYF
>TRBV7-2|TRBD1|-|TRBJ1-2
TGTGCCAGCAGCTTAACGGGACAGGGAGGGTACTATGGCTACACCTTC
CASSLTGQGGYYGYTF
>TRBV19|TRBD2|-|TRBJ2-5
TGTGCCAGTAAAACGGGGGGGACCGGAGAGACCCAGTGCTTC
CASKTGGTGETQCF
>TRBV4-2|TRBD1|few|TRBJ1-6
TGTGCCAGCAGCCAAGAGGGCAGGGGGAGTTCACCCCTCCACTTT
CASSQEGRGSSPLHF
>TRBV29-1|-|-|TRBJ1-2
TGCAGCGCCGGGGGCGCCGCTTCCTATGGCTACACCTTC
CSAGGAASYGYTF
>TRBV15|-|-|TRBJ1-2
TGTGCCACCAGCAGAGGACAGAGCTATGGCTACACCTTC
CATSRGQSYGYTF
>TRBV27|TRBD1|-|TRBJ2-5
TGTGCCAGCAGTTTTGGATTTCCAAGGACAGGGCGGAAGGAGACCCAGTACTTC
CASSFGFPRTGRKETQYF
>TRBV7-2|-|few|TRBJ2-7
TGTGCCAGCAGCCCGTACGGGACCTCCTACGAGCAGTACTTC
CASSPYGTSYEQYF
>TRBV5-6|-|few|TRBJ2-5
TGTGCCAGCAGCTTTAAACAGGGAGGATTAGCGGAGACCCAGTACTTC
CASSFKQGGLAETQYF
>TRBV6-2/TRBV6-3|TRBD1|few|TRBJ2-7
TGTGCCAGCAGTCGCCACAGGGGTGGAGGAGAGCAGTACTTC
CASSRHRGGGEQYF
>TRBV6-2/TRBV6-3|-|few|TRBJ1-2
TGTGCCAGCAGTTACCTCGGGACATACTATGGCTACACCTTC
CASSYLGTYYGYTF
>TRBV10-3|TRBD1|-|TRBJ1-3
TGTGCCATCAGTGAGGGGACAGGGACTGGAAACACCATATATTTT
CAISEGTGTGNTIYF
>TRBV5-1|-|few|TRBJ2-5
TGCGCCAGCAGCGTAACAGGGACTCCAGAGACCCAGTACTTC
CASSVTGTPETQYF
>TRBV6-6|-|-|TRBJ2-7
TGTGCCAGCAGGGACAGATTCTACGAGCAGTACTTC
CASRDRFYEQYF
>TRBV5-1|TRBD2|-|TRBJ2-3
TGCGCCAGCAGCTTCGGGACTAGTCGTCCAGATACGCAGTATTTT
CASSFGTSRPDTQYF
>TRBV4-2|-|-|TRBJ2-5
TGTGCCAGCAGCCAAGAACCGCCCCGGGGGGAGACCCAGTACTTC
CASSQEPPRGETQYF
>TRBV20-1|-|few|TRBJ2-5
TGCAGTGCTAGAGATCCCAGGGTCGAAGAGACCCAGTACTTC
CSARDPRVEETQYF
>TRBV20-1|-|-|TRBJ2-3
TGCAGTGCCCCCTTCGTAGATACGCAGTGTTTT
CSAPFVDTQCF
>TRBV6-6|TRBD2|-|TRBJ2-1
TGTGCCAGCAGCCACGGCGGGGGTGAGCAGCTCTTC
CASSHGGGEQLF
>TRBV20-1|-|few|TRBJ2-5
TGCAGTGCTAGAGTAGGGGGACAAGAGACCCAGTACTTC
CSARVGGQETQYF
>TRBV7-2|-|-|TRBJ2-1
TGTGCCAGCGGGACGCCTCCCTACAATGAGCAGTTCTTC
CASGTPPYNEQFF
>TRBV5-1|TRBD2|few|TRBJ2-5
TGCGCCAGCGGCCGACTAGCGGCGAATCAAGAGACCCAGTACTTC
CASGRLAANQETQYF
>TRBV29-1|-|-|TRBJ1-3
TGCAGCGCCCTCAGGCAGGGCATTTTCTCTGGAAACACCATATATTTT
CSALRQGIFSGNTIYF
>TRBV29-1|-|-|TRBJ1-2
TGCAGCGCGTTTATAGCAACAAGGGGCGAAGACTATGGCTACACCTTC
CSAFIATRGEDYGYTF
>TRBV7-2|-|few|TRBJ2-5
TGTGCCAGCAGCTTATTTATACAGAGAATTAAAGAGACCCAGTACTTC
CASSLFIQRIKETQYF
>TRBV6-2/TRBV6-3|-|-|TRBJ1-5
TGTGCCAGCAGCAGAACAGGGACCAATCAGCCCCAGCATTTT
CASSRTGTNQPQHF
>TRBV7-2|-|-|TRBJ2-1
TGTGCCAGCAGCTCTCTCCGGACCCTCTTC
CASSSLRTLF
>TRBV12-3/TRBV12-4|TRBD1|few|TRBJ1-2
TGTGCCAGCAGGTCGACAGGGGAGGGTGGCTACACCTTC
CASRSTGEGGYTF
>TRBV7-7|-|-|TRBJ2-3
TGTGCTAGCAGCTTAGATATCGCAGATACGCAGTATTTT
CASSLDIADTQYF
>TRBV4-2|-|few|TRBJ1-2
TGTGCCAGCAGCCAATCTCTACCCGGCGGCTACACCTTC
CASSQSLPGGYTF
>TRBV5-1|-|-|TRBJ1-2
TGCGCCAGCAGCTTGGATGTGACAGCCGACTATGGCTACACCTTC
CASSLDVTADYGYTF
>TRBV7-9|-|few|TRBJ1-2
TGTGCCAGCAGCTTAGCTCGGCCCCTCTATGGCTACACCTTC
CASSLARPLYGYTF
>TRBV5-1|-|-|TRBJ2-7
TGCGCCAGCAGACCGGTACAGGGTAACGAGCAGTACTTC
CASRPVQGNEQYF
>TRBV30|-|few|TRBJ1-4
TGTGCCTGGAAGGGGGGTGGAACTAATGAAAAACTGTTTTTT
CAWKGGGTNEKLFF
>TRBV4-3|-|-|TRBJ2-2
TGCGCCAGCAGCCAAGATCCCCCCGGGCGAACCGGGGAGCTGTTTTTT
CASSQDPPGRTGELFF
>TRBV19|TRBD1|-|TRBJ1-3
TGTGCCAGTAGTCCGGACAGGGGCTCTGGAAACACCATATATTTT
CASSPDRGSGNTIYF
>TRBV11-2|TRBD1|-|TRBJ2-3
TGTGCCAGCAGCTCCCGGACAGGGATCACAGATACGCAGTATTTT
CASSSRTGITDTQYF
>TRBV11-2|TRBD2|-|TRBJ2-5
TGTGCCAGCAGCTTAGTCCCTCGGGGGGGAAAAGAGACCCAGTACTTC
CASSLVPRGGKETQYF